These T cell receptor beta chains were read from a single sample in a study of blood T cells in healthy people across ages. TCRdb analysed the 5' RACE reads with MiXCR anew, one entry per CDR3 protein. Here the sample spans 800,000 to 1,000,000 distinct CDR3 sequences, about 44% being singletons. The sequenced sample was blood. The receptors were sampled from a man aged 25 to 40 in good health. Each CDR3 is given with its conserved first and last residue. Each record gives: CDR3 length, J gene, clone size, D gene, V gene, CDR3 protein, CDR3 DNA. A D gene is named only where the DNA matches it firmly. Not all rows give a size; the values are once, few, many and, for expanded clones, a class.

len: 16
j_gene: TRBJ2-1
abundance: NA
d_gene: TRBD2
v_gene: TRBV4-1
CDR3aa: CASSLTTSGGYNEQFF
CDR3nt: TGCGCCAGCAGCCTGACGACTAGCGGAGGCTACAATGAGCAGTTCTTC

len: 15
j_gene: TRBJ2-1
abundance: NA
d_gene: NA
v_gene: TRBV6-4
CDR3aa: CASSDPESEWGEQFF
CDR3nt: TGTGCCAGCAGTGACCCCGAATCGGAGTGGGGTGAGCAGTTCTTC

len: 13
j_gene: TRBJ2-6
abundance: NA
d_gene: NA
v_gene: TRBV30
CDR3aa: CALEVYGANVLTF
CDR3nt: TGTGCGTTGGAGGTCTACGGGGCCAACGTCCTGACTTTC

len: 15
j_gene: TRBJ2-7
abundance: NA
d_gene: NA
v_gene: TRBV5-1
CDR3aa: CASSPWDTFSYEQYF
CDR3nt: TGCGCCAGCAGCCCCTGGGACACTTTCTCCTACGAGCAGTACTTC

len: 15
j_gene: TRBJ1-6
abundance: few
d_gene: NA
v_gene: TRBV20-1
CDR3aa: CSARSPGPKNSPLHF
CDR3nt: TGCAGTGCTAGGTCCCCGGGACCCAAAAATTCACCCCTCCACTTT

len: 15
j_gene: TRBJ1-1
abundance: NA
d_gene: NA
v_gene: TRBV7-9
CDR3aa: CASSPGAGVGTEAFF
CDR3nt: TGTGCCAGCAGCCCCGGGGCAGGGGTGGGCACTGAAGCTTTCTTT

len: 21
j_gene: TRBJ2-7
abundance: NA
d_gene: TRBD2
v_gene: TRBV4-2
CDR3aa: CASSQDWTAGGPTRSSYEQYF
CDR3nt: TGTGCCAGCAGCCAAGATTGGACGGCGGGGGGCCCCACCAGAAGCTCCTACGAGCAGTACTTC

len: 15
j_gene: TRBJ2-2
abundance: NA
d_gene: NA
v_gene: TRBV7-2
CDR3aa: CASSLARTDTGELFF
CDR3nt: TGTGCCAGCAGCTTAGCCCGGACCGACACCGGGGAGCTGTTTTTT

len: 12
j_gene: TRBJ1-4
abundance: few
d_gene: NA
v_gene: TRBV11-3
CDR3aa: CASSLGHEKLFF
CDR3nt: TGTGCCAGCAGCTTAGGCCATGAAAAACTGTTTTTT

len: 14
j_gene: TRBJ2-3
abundance: NA
d_gene: NA
v_gene: TRBV6-5
CDR3aa: CASSTKPGSDTQYF
CDR3nt: TGTGCCAGCAGTACCAAACCGGGGTCAGATACGCAGTATTTT

len: 15
j_gene: TRBJ2-6
abundance: many
d_gene: NA
v_gene: TRBV6-5
CDR3aa: CASSDPYSGANVLTF
CDR3nt: TGTGCCAGCAGCGACCCTTACTCTGGGGCCAACGTCCTGACTTTC

len: 10
j_gene: TRBJ1-2
abundance: many
d_gene: NA
v_gene: TRBV28
CDR3aa: CASGSRGYTF
CDR3nt: TGTGCCAGCGGCTCCCGAGGCTACACCTTC

len: 17
j_gene: TRBJ2-1
abundance: NA
d_gene: TRBD2
v_gene: TRBV5-1
CDR3aa: CASSLAPGASGDNEQFF
CDR3nt: TGCGCCAGCAGCTTGGCTCCGGGTGCTAGCGGGGACAATGAGCAGTTCTTC

len: 17
j_gene: TRBJ2-5
abundance: NA
d_gene: TRBD1
v_gene: TRBV28
CDR3aa: CASSPTLDRAFDETQYF
CDR3nt: TGTGCCAGCAGTCCCACTCTGGACAGGGCATTCGACGAGACCCAGTACTTC

len: 16
j_gene: TRBJ2-3
abundance: NA
d_gene: TRBD2
v_gene: TRBV6-6
CDR3aa: CASRPGRGQNTDTQYF
CDR3nt: TGTGCCAGCAGACCGGGGAGGGGCCAGAACACAGATACGCAGTATTTT

len: 16
j_gene: TRBJ2-2
abundance: NA
d_gene: NA
v_gene: TRBV7-2
CDR3aa: CASSLVSYQDTGELFF
CDR3nt: TGTGCCAGCAGCTTAGTGTCTTACCAAGACACCGGGGAGCTGTTTTTT

len: 14
j_gene: TRBJ1-2
abundance: NA
d_gene: NA
v_gene: TRBV4-2
CDR3aa: CASSQPIQNYGYTF
CDR3nt: TGTGCCAGCAGCCAACCTATACAGAACTATGGCTACACCTTC

len: 15
j_gene: TRBJ2-7
abundance: few
d_gene: NA
v_gene: TRBV27
CDR3aa: CASSLTLDASYEQYF
CDR3nt: TGTGCCAGCAGCTTAACCTTGGACGCCTCCTACGAGCAGTACTTC

len: 15
j_gene: TRBJ1-1
abundance: once
d_gene: TRBD1
v_gene: TRBV12-3/TRBV12-4
CDR3aa: CASSRSGQGAPEAFF
CDR3nt: TGTGCCAGCAGCCGATCGGGACAGGGAGCCCCCGAAGCTTTCTTT

len: 13
j_gene: TRBJ2-7
abundance: NA
d_gene: NA
v_gene: TRBV10-3
CDR3aa: CAISESDSHEQYF
CDR3nt: TGTGCCATCAGTGAGTCGGACAGCCACGAGCAGTACTTC

len: 15
j_gene: TRBJ2-7
abundance: few
d_gene: TRBD2
v_gene: TRBV7-2
CDR3aa: CASSGTSGGEYEQYF
CDR3nt: TGTGCCAGCAGCGGGACTAGCGGGGGGGAATACGAGCAGTACTTC

len: 15
j_gene: TRBJ2-7
abundance: NA
d_gene: NA
v_gene: TRBV4-2
CDR3aa: CASSLLALSSYEQYF
CDR3nt: TGTGCCAGCAGCTTACTCGCATTATCCTCCTACGAGCAGTACTTC

len: 19
j_gene: TRBJ2-7
abundance: few
d_gene: TRBD1
v_gene: TRBV6-5
CDR3aa: CASSYGPGQGDSKVYEQYF
CDR3nt: TGTGCCAGCAGTTACGGGCCGGGACAGGGGGACTCTAAGGTCTACGAGCAGTACTTC

len: 15
j_gene: TRBJ2-7
abundance: NA
d_gene: NA
v_gene: TRBV3-1
CDR3aa: CASSEGPSMVYEQYF
CDR3nt: TGTGCCAGCAGTGAAGGGCCTAGTATGGTCTACGAGCAGTACTTC

len: 16
j_gene: TRBJ2-4
abundance: many
d_gene: NA
v_gene: TRBV12-3/TRBV12-4
CDR3aa: CASSSGQPPYENIQYF
CDR3nt: TGTGCCAGCAGCTCGGGACAACCACCCTACGAAAACATTCAGTACTTC

len: 14
j_gene: TRBJ1-4
abundance: NA
d_gene: NA
v_gene: TRBV5-5
CDR3aa: CASSRGTGEEKLFF
CDR3nt: TGTGCCAGCAGTAGAGGGACGGGGGAGGAAAAACTGTTTTTT

len: 14
j_gene: TRBJ2-3
abundance: few
d_gene: NA
v_gene: TRBV6-2/TRBV6-3
CDR3aa: CASAGGVQRNTQYF
CDR3nt: TGTGCCAGCGCCGGAGGGGTACAAAGGAATACGCAGTATTTT

len: 13
j_gene: TRBJ2-7
abundance: NA
d_gene: NA
v_gene: TRBV20-1
CDR3aa: CSARPDSHYEQYF
CDR3nt: TGCAGTGCTAGGCCCGACAGTCACTACGAGCAGTACTTC

len: 12
j_gene: TRBJ2-7
abundance: NA
d_gene: NA
v_gene: TRBV6-1
CDR3aa: CASNMGQYEQYF
CDR3nt: TGTGCCAGCAATATGGGGCAATACGAGCAGTACTTC

len: 11
j_gene: TRBJ1-1
abundance: NA
d_gene: NA
v_gene: TRBV20-1
CDR3aa: CSARPFTEAFF
CDR3nt: TGCAGTGCTCGGCCCTTCACTGAAGCTTTCTTT

len: 16
j_gene: TRBJ2-3
abundance: few
d_gene: TRBD2
v_gene: TRBV9
CDR3aa: CASSVAAGGRTDTQYF
CDR3nt: TGTGCCAGCAGCGTAGCTGCGGGGGGGCGTACAGATACGCAGTATTTT

len: 15
j_gene: TRBJ2-7
abundance: few
d_gene: NA
v_gene: TRBV10-3
CDR3aa: CAIRVQGELSYEQYF
CDR3nt: TGTGCCATCAGGGTTCAAGGGGAACTTTCCTACGAGCAGTACTTC

len: 15
j_gene: TRBJ2-7
abundance: once
d_gene: NA
v_gene: TRBV9
CDR3aa: CASSVSDGLYNEQYF
CDR3nt: TGTGCCAGCAGCGTTTCCGACGGGCTCTACAATGAGCAGTACTTC

len: 13
j_gene: TRBJ2-3
abundance: NA
d_gene: TRBD1
v_gene: TRBV5-1
CDR3aa: CASGRTGADTQYF
CDR3nt: TGCGCCAGCGGGAGGACAGGGGCCGATACGCAGTATTTT

len: 14
j_gene: TRBJ2-7
abundance: NA
d_gene: NA
v_gene: TRBV7-8
CDR3aa: CASSRNALTYEQYF
CDR3nt: TGTGCCAGCAGCCGGAACGCACTGACCTACGAGCAGTACTTC

len: 17
j_gene: TRBJ2-7
abundance: NA
d_gene: NA
v_gene: TRBV7-7
CDR3aa: CASSLGGPVEERDEQYF
CDR3nt: TGTGCTAGCAGCTTAGGGGGGCCCGTTGAAGAGAGGGACGAGCAGTACTTC

len: 15
j_gene: TRBJ2-3
abundance: NA
d_gene: TRBD1
v_gene: TRBV3-1
CDR3aa: CASSQDPLQGDTQYF
CDR3nt: TGTGCCAGCAGCCAAGATCCGTTACAGGGGGATACGCAGTATTTT

len: 13
j_gene: TRBJ2-7
abundance: NA
d_gene: NA
v_gene: TRBV27
CDR3aa: CASSLRNLGEQYF
CDR3nt: TGTGCCAGCAGTTTACGGAACCTAGGCGAGCAGTACTTC

len: 13
j_gene: TRBJ1-4
abundance: NA
d_gene: NA
v_gene: TRBV10-3
CDR3aa: CVISERSNEKLFF
CDR3nt: TGTGTCATCAGTGAAAGGAGTAATGAAAAACTGTTTTTT

len: 15
j_gene: TRBJ2-7
abundance: once
d_gene: NA
v_gene: TRBV5-1
CDR3aa: CASSPVGGPTYEQYF
CDR3nt: TGCGCCAGCAGCCCGGTCGGGGGGCCAACCTACGAGCAGTACTTC

len: 16
j_gene: TRBJ2-1
abundance: NA
d_gene: TRBD2
v_gene: TRBV4-2
CDR3aa: CASSQDRASGVDEQFF
CDR3nt: TGTGCCAGCAGCCAAGATAGGGCTAGCGGGGTCGATGAGCAGTTCTTC

len: 15
j_gene: TRBJ1-4
abundance: NA
d_gene: NA
v_gene: TRBV28
CDR3aa: CASSLADSVRQKLFF
CDR3nt: TGTGCCAGCAGTTTAGCGGACAGCGTGAGGCAAAAACTGTTTTTT

len: 13
j_gene: TRBJ2-5
abundance: few
d_gene: NA
v_gene: TRBV15
CDR3aa: CATSVIAGETQYF
CDR3nt: TGTGCCACCAGCGTGATAGCCGGGGAGACCCAGTACTTC

len: 15
j_gene: TRBJ2-7
abundance: NA
d_gene: NA
v_gene: TRBV20-1
CDR3aa: CSARALEGPPYEQYF
CDR3nt: TGCAGTGCTAGAGCCTTGGAGGGGCCCCCCTACGAGCAGTACTTC

len: 16
j_gene: TRBJ2-7
abundance: NA
d_gene: TRBD2
v_gene: TRBV20-1
CDR3aa: CSARGGGTSGLYEQYF
CDR3nt: TGCAGTGCTAGGGGGGGAGGGACTAGCGGGCTCTACGAGCAGTACTTC

len: 13
j_gene: TRBJ2-3
abundance: NA
d_gene: NA
v_gene: TRBV3-1
CDR3aa: CASSQGQTDTQYF
CDR3nt: TGTGCCAGCAGCCAAGGTCAGACAGATACGCAGTATTTT

len: 15
j_gene: TRBJ2-7
abundance: NA
d_gene: NA
v_gene: TRBV7-9
CDR3aa: CASSLVRTSSYEQYF
CDR3nt: TGTGCCAGCAGCTTAGTTCGCACCAGCTCCTACGAGCAGTACTTC

len: 16
j_gene: TRBJ2-7
abundance: NA
d_gene: NA
v_gene: TRBV7-9
CDR3aa: CASSFVQEALSYEQYF
CDR3nt: TGTGCCAGCAGCTTTGTACAGGAGGCCCTCTCCTACGAGCAGTACTTC

len: 18
j_gene: TRBJ2-3
abundance: NA
d_gene: TRBD2
v_gene: TRBV9
CDR3aa: CASSVSNLLAGGTDTQYF
CDR3nt: TGTGCCAGCAGCGTCTCTAACCTACTAGCGGGGGGCACAGATACGCAGTATTTT

len: 12
j_gene: TRBJ2-7
abundance: once
d_gene: NA
v_gene: TRBV6-6
CDR3aa: CASSYPSRQQYF
CDR3nt: TGTGCCAGCAGTTACCCCTCGAGACAGCAGTACTTC